This TCR beta chain was identified in a study of blood T cell repertoires in COVID-19. Study background: Both acute and convalescent COVID-19 samples were obtained from the United States, Italy and Spain.

From germline, CDR1 is LNHDA and CDR2 SQIVND (reference sequence). The germline V and J ends were trimmed by 6 bases and 7 bases, with 15 bases remaining between them. The CDR3 length is 13 residues. Here immunoSEQ multiplex PCR was the method, and the copy in TCRdb shows in-frame clones only, minus some. This table has around 100,000 clones, under 85% appearing once. This clone was seen a few times. Material: peripheral blood. The source is a human donor in a cohort sampled during active COVID-19. The V gene is TRBV19, the J gene TRBJ1-1; D might be TRBD1 (5 bases). CDR3 sequence: CASSEGGTNEAFF. The CDR3 nucleotides read TGTGCCAGTAGCGAGGGCGGGACGAATGAAGCTTTCTTT.